This TCR beta chain is from a study of blood T cell repertoires in COVID-19. Study details: The analysed material was cDNA or gDNA that came from T cells, B-cell-depleted T cells, or PBMCs.

With 2 bases removed from V and 8 bases from J, the gap between germline ends came to 10 bases. CDR3 length: 12 residues. Germline V lookup: CDR1 SGHTS, CDR2 YDEGEE. Method: immunoSEQ multiplex PCR; TCRdb's copy keeps in-frame clones and lacks some. The repertoire holds about 400,000 clones, with roughly 90% as singletons. The gene calls are TRBV5-8 and TRBJ1-2; the D is unclear. The sample was peripheral blood. The sequence came from a man aged 35-49 years with acute or convalescent COVID-19. The CDR3, as DNA: TGTGCCAGCAGCTTTCCCGGTCGGGGCTACACCTTC. This gives the protein CASSFPGRGYTF.